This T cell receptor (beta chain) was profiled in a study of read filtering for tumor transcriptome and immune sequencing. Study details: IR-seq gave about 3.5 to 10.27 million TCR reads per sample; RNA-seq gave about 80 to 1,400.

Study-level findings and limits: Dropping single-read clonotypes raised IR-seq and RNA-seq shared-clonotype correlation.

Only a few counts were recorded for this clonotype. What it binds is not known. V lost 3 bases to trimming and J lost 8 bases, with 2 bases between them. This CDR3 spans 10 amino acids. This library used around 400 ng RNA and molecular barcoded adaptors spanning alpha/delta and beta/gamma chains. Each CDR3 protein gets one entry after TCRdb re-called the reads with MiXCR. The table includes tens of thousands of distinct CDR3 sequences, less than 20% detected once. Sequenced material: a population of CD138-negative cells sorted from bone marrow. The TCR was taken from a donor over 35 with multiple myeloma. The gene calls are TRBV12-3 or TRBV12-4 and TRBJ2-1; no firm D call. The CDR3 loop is CASSFDEQFF. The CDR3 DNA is TGTGCCAGCAGTTTTGATGAGCAGTTCTTC.